One TCR beta chain is described in this entry. This specimen belongs to a study of blood T cell repertoires in COVID-19. On the study more broadly: Specimens from acute and convalescent COVID-19 originated in the United States, Italy and Spain. PBMCs, B-cell-depleted T cells, or T cells were the source of the cDNA or gDNA that made up the material.

Between the trimmed V and J ends, which lost 2 bases and 10 bases, there was a span of 10 bases. The germline CDR1 and CDR2 sequences are SGHRS and YFSETQ. The CDR3 is made up of 13 amino acids. Source study methods: It was from reference gene primer amplification that nucleated cell counts were estimated. Profiling relied on immunoSEQ multiplex PCR, and the TCRdb table lists in-frame clones only, not all of them. The DNA was the basis for D and trimming; V, J and clone size are from that table. The sample carries about 160,000 clones, about 85% recorded once. In Seattle, patients joined the study during active infection and were tracked longitudinally.

The specimen sequenced was peripheral blood. The chain carries TRBV5-1 and TRBJ1-6; maybe TRBD1 (6 bases). This receptor was taken from a woman aged 55-70 years with COVID-19, enrolled during active disease. CDR3 sequence: CASSLADRSPLHF. CDR3 DNA: TGCGCCAGCAGCTTAGCGGACAGATCACCCCTCCACTTT.